This section outlines one T cell receptor beta chain sequence together with its context. Resections from corrective heart surgery provided thymus tissue. This record belongs to a study of human thymus T cells. Data came from immunoSEQ multiplex PCR; TCRdb stores just in-frame clones and leaves some out. The sample holds about 120,000 clones; more than 90% are singletons and the top ten take approximately 0.022%. In germline, CDR1 is SGHRS, CDR2 YFSETQ. The CDR3 is 15 amino acids. Trimming left V 6 bases short and J 3 bases short, with 18 bases between. The origin of this receptor is a boy under three years old with a congenital heart defect but otherwise immunologically healthy. Sequencing was carried out using thymus tissue. This sequence joins TRBV5-1 and TRBJ2-5; D uncertain. The CDR3 region is CASTVHSGKKETQYF. The CDR3 nucleotides are TGCGCCAGCACGGTACACTCCGGAAAAAAAGAGACCCAGTACTTC.